One sample yielded the 3 T cell receptor beta chains listed below, sequenced in a study of CD8+CD57+ T cells in acquired aplastic anemia. The template for TCR beta VDJ and CDR3 sequence profiling was genomic DNA. TCRdb independently ran MiXCR on the reads; one entry per CDR3 protein. The sample gives under 350,000 distinct CDR3 sequences, roughly 53% of which show up once; around 1.3% is in the top ten. For sequencing, patients were chosen who had shown expansion of CD8+CD57+ cells by flow cytometry. Sequenced input: sorted CD4+, CD8+, or CD8+CD57+ T cells (not recorded which) from PBMCs. The receptors were gathered from a human donor with aplastic anemia.

The rearrangement joins TRBV2 to TRBJ2-7, with D unresolved. The germline V gene has CDR1 SNHLY and CDR2 FYNNEI. The CDR3 extends over 12 amino acids. V was shortened by 6 bases and J by 0 bases, with 6 bases between the two germline ends. The CDR3 loop is CASRGNSYEQYF. CDR3 nucleotide sequence: TGTGCCAGCAGAGGCAACTCCTACGAGCAGTACTTC. Supplemented by reference TRBV2 and TRBJ2-7, the full variable domain reads EPEVTQTPSHQVTQMGQEVILRCVPISNHLYFYWYRQILGQKVEFLVSFYNNEISEKSEIFDDQFSVERPDGSNFTLKIRSTKLEDSAMYFCASRGNSYEQYFGPGTRLTVT.

A note on this clonotype: One base away lies a much larger clone, so this may be a sequencing read error. The J gene is TRBJ2-1, the V gene TRBV12-1; the D segment call TRBD1 is taken from the table without a DNA check. TRBV12-1 is flagged as a pseudogene. The CDR3 runs to 15 residues. CDR3 coding DNA: TGTGCCAGCAGCCCACACGCCGGGACAAAGGATGGGCAGTTCTTC. Encoded protein: CASSPHAGTKDGQFF.

Ten or more counts support this clonotype. This rearrangement joins TRBV13 to TRBJ2-3, with D perhaps TRBD1 (6 bases). This CDR3 has 14 residues. The ends were cut back, 5 bases at V and 0 bases at J, with 9 bases in the middle. Germline V gene sequence: CDR1 PRHDT, CDR2 FYEKMQ (reference sequence). The CDR3 sequence: CASSVQGSTDTQYF. The CDR3 nucleotides read TGTGCCAGCAGCGTACAGGGAAGCACAGATACGCAGTATTTT.